The rows below give T cell receptor beta chains drawn from one sample of a study of blood T cells in healthy people across ages. TCRdb recomputed calls from the 5' RACE reads with MiXCR, one row per CDR3 protein. The sample yields nearly 800,000 distinct CDR3 sequences, around a quarter seen once. Separately, the same data were catalogued under a study of T cells of mothers and their children.

Sequences were obtained from blood. The origin of the receptors is a boy aged 5-17 years in good health. Both conserved end residues are part of each CDR3. The order of the fields is clone size, V gene, D gene, J gene, CDR3 DNA, CDR3 protein. The D gene is left open where the match is weak. Expanded clones get a size class; other rows say once, few or many, or leave the size out.

size: .
V: TRBV6-2/TRBV6-3
D: TRBD1
J: TRBJ2-4
DNA: TGTGCCAGCAGTGTCCCCTCCGGGACAGCGAGACTAGCCAAAAACATTCAGTACTTC
CDR3: CASSVPSGTARLAKNIQYF

size: .
V: TRBV24-1
D: .
J: TRBJ2-2
DNA: TGTGCCACCAGTGGCACGGACAGGAACACCGGGGAGCTGTTTTTT
CDR3: CATSGTDRNTGELFF

size: .
V: TRBV11-2
D: .
J: TRBJ2-5
DNA: TGTGCCAGCAGCTTAGATGGACCCGGCGGGACCCAGTACTTC
CDR3: CASSLDGPGGTQYF

size: .
V: TRBV6-5
D: .
J: TRBJ1-2
DNA: TGTGCCAGCAGGAACAGGGCAGGGACCTATGGCTACACCTTC
CDR3: CASRNRAGTYGYTF

size: few
V: TRBV27
D: TRBD1
J: TRBJ2-1
DNA: TGTGCCAGCAGTTTAGACAGGGGGGCTAACGAGCAGTTCTTC
CDR3: CASSLDRGANEQFF

size: few
V: TRBV28
D: .
J: TRBJ1-2
DNA: TGTGCCAGCAGGGATAGGGGCACCAACTATGGCTACACCTTC
CDR3: CASRDRGTNYGYTF

size: .
V: TRBV4-1
D: .
J: TRBJ2-3
DNA: TGCGCCAGCAGCCAACCTTCCGGGAAAACAGATACGCAGTATTTT
CDR3: CASSQPSGKTDTQYF

size: few
V: TRBV6-6
D: TRBD1
J: TRBJ1-1
DNA: TGTGCCAGCATTCCCGCTGTGCAGGGGGTATTAGTTACTGAAGCTTTCTTT
CDR3: CASIPAVQGVLVTEAFF

size: .
V: TRBV20-1
D: .
J: TRBJ1-1
DNA: TGCAGTGCTAGAGGTGCCCCGAGCGATGCTTTCTTT
CDR3: CSARGAPSDAFF

size: few
V: TRBV9
D: TRBD2
J: TRBJ2-7
DNA: TGTGCCAGCAGCCAGGGAGGGCCGGACGAGCAGTACTTC
CDR3: CASSQGGPDEQYF

size: .
V: TRBV11-1
D: .
J: TRBJ1-2
DNA: TGTGCCAGCAGCTTCCACAAGGGAGGCGGCTACACCTTC
CDR3: CASSFHKGGGYTF

size: .
V: TRBV12-3/TRBV12-4
D: .
J: TRBJ1-1
DNA: TGTGCCAGCAGTTTTAATAGGGCCTCTGCGAATGAAGCTTTCTTT
CDR3: CASSFNRASANEAFF

size: .
V: TRBV20-1
D: .
J: TRBJ2-3
DNA: TGCAGTGCTAGACAACAGGGTTCGGGCACAGATACGCAGTATTTT
CDR3: CSARQQGSGTDTQYF

size: few
V: TRBV20-1
D: .
J: TRBJ2-4
DNA: TGCAGTGCGCCAGAGGGCATGTTGGACATTCAGTACTTC
CDR3: CSAPEGMLDIQYF

size: .
V: TRBV6-5
D: TRBD2
J: TRBJ2-5
DNA: TGTGCCAGCTCTTCCCTAGCGGGAGGGAGGGAGACCCAGTACTTC
CDR3: CASSSLAGGRETQYF

size: many
V: TRBV7-8
D: .
J: TRBJ1-3
DNA: TGTGCCAGCAGCGCCCATGTGGTCCAGGAGTGGGGATGTTCTGGAAACACCATATATTTT
CDR3: CASSAHVVQEWGCSGNTIYF

size: few
V: TRBV27
D: .
J: TRBJ2-1
DNA: TGTGCCAGCGGGCGTTTTTTCTACAATGAACAGTTCTTC
CDR3: CASGRFFYNEQFF

size: once
V: TRBV5-5
D: TRBD1
J: TRBJ1-6
DNA: TGTGCCAGCAGCGGAGGACAGGACGAGTTGAATTCACCCCTCCACTTT
CDR3: CASSGGQDELNSPLHF

size: .
V: TRBV11-2
D: TRBD1
J: TRBJ2-2
DNA: TGTGCCAGCAGCTCTCCGGGACAGAGGAACACCGGGGAGCTGTTTTTT
CDR3: CASSSPGQRNTGELFF

size: .
V: TRBV20-1
D: TRBD2
J: TRBJ2-1
DNA: TGCAGTGCTAAGACTAGCGGGGGGGCTTACAATGAGCAGTTCTTC
CDR3: CSAKTSGGAYNEQFF

size: few
V: TRBV28
D: .
J: TRBJ2-1
DNA: TGTGCCAGCATGCCCGGTGGGAATGAGCAGTTCTTC
CDR3: CASMPGGNEQFF

size: .
V: TRBV27
D: .
J: TRBJ1-1
DNA: TGTGCCGTACAGGGCCACCTTAACGCTGAAGCTTTCTTT
CDR3: CAVQGHLNAEAFF

size: few
V: TRBV5-1
D: .
J: TRBJ2-1
DNA: TGCGCCAGCAGCTTGGGCCCTAGAAGCATGGGTGAGCAGTTCTTC
CDR3: CASSLGPRSMGEQFF

size: .
V: TRBV21-1
D: .
J: TRBJ2-5
DNA: TGTGCCAGCAGCAAAGTTATTCGGCAGGGAAAGACCCAGTACTTC
CDR3: CASSKVIRQGKTQYF

size: .
V: TRBV13
D: .
J: TRBJ2-7
DNA: TGTGCCAGCAGCTTAGGCCTGGGGCCTGATTCCTACGAGCAGTACTTC
CDR3: CASSLGLGPDSYEQYF

size: .
V: TRBV5-1
D: TRBD1
J: TRBJ1-2
DNA: TGCGCCAGCAGCTTGATAGGACAGGGGCGAGCGGGGTATGGCTACACCTTC
CDR3: CASSLIGQGRAGYGYTF

size: .
V: TRBV29-1
D: TRBD2
J: TRBJ2-5
DNA: TGCAGCGTTGAAGATCATAACGGGGGGTATGGGGAGACCCAGTACTTC
CDR3: CSVEDHNGGYGETQYF

size: few
V: TRBV11-2
D: .
J: TRBJ2-5
DNA: TGTGCCAGCAGCTTAGTTCAGGGGTTGTCCCTGGAGACCCAGTACTTC
CDR3: CASSLVQGLSLETQYF

size: once
V: TRBV10-3
D: TRBD1
J: TRBJ2-5
DNA: TGTGCCATCAGTGAACCGACAGGGGGCACGGAGACCCAGTACTTC
CDR3: CAISEPTGGTETQYF

size: .
V: TRBV5-5
D: .
J: TRBJ2-7
DNA: TGTGCCTGCAGCTTGGACCCAGGGTCTTACGAGCAGTACTTC
CDR3: CACSLDPGSYEQYF

size: .
V: TRBV7-2
D: .
J: TRBJ1-4
DNA: TGTGCCAGCAGCCCGGGGGGGGCAACTAATGAAAAACTGTTTTTT
CDR3: CASSPGGATNEKLFF

size: few
V: TRBV4-3
D: .
J: TRBJ2-1
DNA: TGCGCCAGCGGGAAAGGGGGGAAAGACTACTACAATGAGCAGTTCTTC
CDR3: CASGKGGKDYYNEQFF

size: few
V: TRBV28
D: .
J: TRBJ1-1
DNA: TGTGCCAGCAGTTCTCCGGGACCATTGAACACTGAAGCTTTCTTT
CDR3: CASSSPGPLNTEAFF

size: few
V: TRBV4-1
D: TRBD1
J: TRBJ1-6
DNA: TGCGCCAGCAGCCAAGATCGTGGGACAGGGGAACACTTT
CDR3: CASSQDRGTGEHF

size: few
V: TRBV4-3
D: TRBD2
J: TRBJ2-1
DNA: TGCGCCAGCAGCCAAGTAGTGCTAGCGGGAGAGGGCAATGAGCAGTTCTTC
CDR3: CASSQVVLAGEGNEQFF

size: .
V: TRBV15
D: TRBD2
J: TRBJ2-7
DNA: TGTGCCACCAGCAGGTCCGGGACTAGCGGCTACGAGCAGTACTTC
CDR3: CATSRSGTSGYEQYF

size: few
V: TRBV20-1
D: .
J: TRBJ2-7
DNA: TGCAGTGCTAGAGTCCCAAGGGGGGACAGCTACGAGCAGTACTTC
CDR3: CSARVPRGDSYEQYF

size: .
V: TRBV10-3
D: TRBD2
J: TRBJ2-2
DNA: TGTGCCATCGCGGGAGGGGGCACCGGGGAGCTGTTTTTT
CDR3: CAIAGGGTGELFF

size: .
V: TRBV20-1
D: .
J: TRBJ2-2
DNA: TGCAGTGCTAGCGTGGGCGGGGAGCTGTTTTTT
CDR3: CSASVGGELFF

size: many
V: TRBV20-1
D: TRBD2
J: TRBJ2-5
DNA: TGCAGTGCTAGAGGCGGGGGGGGCCAAGAGATGGGAGAGACCCAGTACTTC
CDR3: CSARGGGGQEMGETQYF

size: few
V: TRBV29-1
D: TRBD1
J: TRBJ1-2
DNA: TGCAGCGTGACAGGGACCTATGGCTACACCTTC
CDR3: CSVTGTYGYTF

size: .
V: TRBV29-1
D: .
J: TRBJ1-1
DNA: TGCAGCGTTATGAGCACTGAAGCTTTCTTT
CDR3: CSVMSTEAFF

size: .
V: TRBV28
D: TRBD1
J: TRBJ2-7
DNA: TGTGCCAGCAGTTTCCCCGGGACAGGGTTGGTTAACGAGCAGTACTTC
CDR3: CASSFPGTGLVNEQYF

size: few
V: TRBV11-1
D: .
J: TRBJ2-1
DNA: TGTGCCAGCAGTCCGGACGTGTATGAGCAGTTCTTC
CDR3: CASSPDVYEQFF

size: few
V: TRBV7-2
D: TRBD2
J: TRBJ2-5
DNA: TGTGCCAGCAGCTTAGTCCCTAGCGGGGGGGACAGTGGGACCCAGTACTTC
CDR3: CASSLVPSGGDSGTQYF

size: .
V: TRBV5-1
D: TRBD1
J: TRBJ1-4
DNA: TGCGCCAGCAGCTTGGGTGGGACAGGACCTAATGAAAAACTGTTTTTT
CDR3: CASSLGGTGPNEKLFF

size: .
V: TRBV6-2/TRBV6-3
D: TRBD1
J: TRBJ1-4
DNA: TGTGCCAGCAGTTACGACCGAGGGACAGGGGATGAAAAACTGTTTTTT
CDR3: CASSYDRGTGDEKLFF

size: .
V: TRBV29-1
D: TRBD1
J: TRBJ1-1
DNA: TGCAGCGTGGGACAGAGGGTGAACACTGAAGCTTTCTTT
CDR3: CSVGQRVNTEAFF

size: .
V: TRBV7-2
D: .
J: TRBJ1-4
DNA: TGTGCCTGCAGCTTAGGAGGATTGGGGGAAAAACTGTTTTTT
CDR3: CACSLGGLGEKLFF

size: few
V: TRBV20-1
D: .
J: TRBJ2-7
DNA: TGCAGTGCTAGTCCCCAACCTAATTCCTACGAGCAGTACTTC
CDR3: CSASPQPNSYEQYF

size: many
V: TRBV27
D: .
J: TRBJ2-1
DNA: TGTGCCAGCAGTTTTGGGGGCTCCTACAATGAGCAGTTCTTC
CDR3: CASSFGGSYNEQFF

size: few
V: TRBV27
D: .
J: TRBJ1-1
DNA: TGTGCCAGCAGTTTATCGACATTTAACACTGAAGCTTTCTTT
CDR3: CASSLSTFNTEAFF

size: few
V: TRBV5-6
D: .
J: TRBJ1-2
DNA: TGTGCCAGCAGCGTAGGCCGGACAGACTATGGCTACACCTTC
CDR3: CASSVGRTDYGYTF

size: .
V: TRBV6-6
D: .
J: TRBJ2-4
DNA: TGTGCCAGCACCCAACCGGGTAGGCAAAACATTCAGTACTTC
CDR3: CASTQPGRQNIQYF

size: .
V: TRBV29-1
D: TRBD2
J: TRBJ2-5
DNA: TGCAGCGGGACCGGGACTAGCGGGCTTGAAGAGACCCAGTACTTC
CDR3: CSGTGTSGLEETQYF